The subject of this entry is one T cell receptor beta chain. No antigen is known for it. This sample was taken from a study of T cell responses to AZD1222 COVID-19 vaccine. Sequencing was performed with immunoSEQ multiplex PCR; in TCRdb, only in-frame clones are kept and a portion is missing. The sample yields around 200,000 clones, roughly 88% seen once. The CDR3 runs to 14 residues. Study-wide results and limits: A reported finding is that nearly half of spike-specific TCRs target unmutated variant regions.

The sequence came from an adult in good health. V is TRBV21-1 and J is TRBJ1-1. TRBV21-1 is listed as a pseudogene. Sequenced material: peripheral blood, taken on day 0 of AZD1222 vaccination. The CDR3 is CASSSSGRNTEAFF. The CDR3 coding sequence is TGTGCCAGCAGCTCCTCGGGCAGGAACACTGAAGCTTTCTTT.